This is a list of T cell receptor beta chains from one sample in a study of long-term antiretroviral therapy in people with HIV. Assay: immunoSEQ multiplex PCR; the TCRdb copy retains only in-frame clones and omits some. The sample yields more than 25,000 clones, 97% seen once. Sample: unsorted PBMCs, taken 7.6 years after starting antiretroviral therapy. The receptors were sampled from a man aged 30 to 45 with HIV. Each CDR3 is given with its conserved first and last residue. D genes are given only for firm matches. Where a row states a size, it is once, few, many or the class of an expanded clone; other rows omit it.

>TRBV6-1|TRBJ1-2|12|.|.
CASLQGFRGYTF
TGTGCCAGCTTGCAGGGCTTTCGGGGCTACACCTTC
>TRBV6-5|TRBJ2-1|13|.|.
CASRGSSYNEQFF
TGTGCCAGCAGGGGAAGCTCCTACAATGAGCAGTTCTTC
>TRBV7-9|TRBJ1-1|13|.|.
CASSYPGSTEAFF
TGTGCCAGCAGCTACCCAGGTAGCACTGAAGCTTTCTTT
>TRBV5-1|TRBJ1-6|11|.|.
CASSFGRAGYF
TGCGCCAGCAGCTTCGGCCGGGCGGGATACTTT
>TRBV30|TRBJ2-4|14|TRBD1|.
CAWGLTGGEDIQYF
TGTGCCTGGGGCTTGACAGGGGGCGAGGACATTCAGTACTTC
>TRBV5-1|TRBJ2-5|15|TRBD1|.
CASSSLQGAGETQYF
TGCGCCAGCAGCTCCCTACAGGGGGCTGGAGAGACCCAGTACTTC
>TRBV4-2|TRBJ1-3|16|.|once
CASSQDSTTPGNTIYF
TGTGCCAGCAGCCAAGATTCAACGACGCCTGGAAACACCATATATTTT
>TRBV2|TRBJ1-1|15|TRBD1|.
CASSVGTGGNTEAFF
TGTGCCAGCAGTGTTGGGACAGGGGGAAACACTGAAGCTTTCTTT
>TRBV6-5|TRBJ2-7|13|TRBD1|.
CASSLGQGYEQYF
TGTGCCAGCAGCTTGGGACAGGGCTACGAGCAGTACTTC
>TRBV6-5|TRBJ2-3|14|.|once
CASSTRTASDTQYF
TGTGCCAGCAGTACGCGGACAGCCTCAGATACGCAGTATTTT
>TRBV4-3|TRBJ2-1|15|TRBD2|.
CASSPQLAGGDEQFF
TGCGCCAGCAGCCCCCAACTGGCGGGAGGGGATGAGCAGTTCTTC
>TRBV7-6|TRBJ2-2|16|TRBD2|once
CASSLNSGGASGELFF
TGTGCCAGCAGCTTAAACAGCGGGGGGGCCTCCGGGGAGCTGTTTTTT
>TRBV25-1|TRBJ2-5|14|TRBD2|.
CASSELLAEETQYF
TGTGCCAGCAGTGAATTGCTAGCGGAAGAGACCCAGTACTTC
>TRBV15|TRBJ2-3|15|TRBD1|.
CATSRKTGRPDTQYF
TGTGCCACCAGCAGGAAGACAGGGCGCCCAGATACGCAGTATTTT
>TRBV28|TRBJ1-5|12|.|.
CASSFGFQPQHF
TGTGCCAGCAGTTTTGGGTTCCAGCCCCAGCATTTT
>TRBV6-5|TRBJ1-3|16|.|.
CASSYNAFLDGNTIYF
TGTGCCAGCAGTTACAACGCTTTTCTGGACGGAAACACCATATATTTT
>TRBV5-1|TRBJ2-1|11|.|.
CASSRYNEQFF
TGCGCCAGCAGCCGCTACAATGAGCAGTTCTTC
>TRBV6-1|TRBJ1-2|11|.|.
CATHRVGGYTF
TGTGCCACCCACAGGGTAGGAGGCTACACCTTC
>TRBV2|TRBJ1-2|14|.|.
CASSEVNLSYGYTF
TGTGCCAGCAGTGAAGTGAACTTGAGCTATGGCTACACCTTC
>TRBV27|TRBJ1-5|10|.|.
CATGLQPQHF
TGTGCCACAGGGCTTCAGCCCCAGCATTTT
>TRBV9|TRBJ1-3|14|.|.
CASSVDRSGNTIYF
TGTGCCAGCAGCGTAGATAGGTCTGGAAACACCATATATTTT
>TRBV11-3|TRBJ2-5|14|.|.
CASSLGGSEETQYF
TGTGCCAGCAGCTTAGGCGGGTCTGAGGAGACCCAGTACTTC
>TRBV9|TRBJ2-7|14|TRBD2|.
CASSVSGRVDEQYF
TGTGCCAGCAGCGTTAGCGGGAGGGTGGACGAGCAGTACTTC
>TRBV7-6|TRBJ2-2|17|TRBD2|once
CASSSRELAAAAGELFF
TGTGCCAGCAGCTCCCGAGAACTAGCGGCCGCGGCCGGGGAGCTGTTTTTT
>TRBV2|TRBJ1-4|13|.|.
CASSLDSTGKLFF
TGTGCCAGCAGTCTGGACAGCACAGGAAAACTGTTTTTT
>TRBV5-5|TRBJ2-1|15|TRBD2|.
CASSLEGSGWNEQFF
TGTGCCAGCAGCTTGGAAGGTAGCGGGTGGAATGAGCAGTTCTTC
>TRBV10-3|TRBJ2-7|11|.|.
CAISEVDEQYF
TGTGCCATCAGTGAGGTGGACGAGCAGTACTTC
>TRBV27|TRBJ1-2|13|.|.
CASSLRPGGGYTF
TGTGCCAGCAGTTTGAGACCGGGGGGGGGCTACACCTTC
>TRBV9|TRBJ1-5|14|.|.
CASSAGTPDQPQHF
TGTGCCAGCAGCGCCGGGACTCCCGATCAGCCCCAGCATTTT
>TRBV6-1|TRBJ1-1|15|.|.
CASSEEFSLNTEAFF
TGTGCCAGCAGTGAAGAGTTCTCGTTAAACACTGAAGCTTTCTTT
>TRBV7-9|TRBJ2-7|13|.|.
CASTEDQALEQYF
TGTGCCAGCACGGAGGACCAGGCACTCGAGCAGTACTTC
>TRBV4-2|TRBJ2-7|15|.|.
CASSHPNDFEGEQYF
TGTGCCAGCAGCCATCCTAACGACTTTGAAGGCGAGCAGTACTTC
>TRBV29-1|TRBJ2-5|14|TRBD2|.
CSVSGRVVTETQYF
TGCAGCGTTAGCGGGAGGGTAGTTACGGAGACCCAGTACTTC
>TRBV6-5|TRBJ1-1|11|.|.
CASTSWTEAFF
TGTGCCAGCACCAGTTGGACTGAAGCTTTCTTT
>TRBV5-4|TRBJ1-3|14|.|.
CASSSSDSGNTIYF
TGTGCCAGCAGCTCTAGTGACTCTGGAAACACCATATATTTT
>TRBV7-2|TRBJ1-1|13|TRBD1|.
CASSPGQGTRAFF
TGTGCCAGCAGCCCAGGACAGGGCACCCGAGCTTTCTTT
>TRBV4-3|TRBJ1-4|15|.|.
CASSPTIRQAEKLFF
TGCGCCAGCAGCCCCACAATCCGACAGGCTGAAAAACTGTTTTTT
>TRBV10-3|TRBJ2-3|15|.|.
CAILKRAGRLDTQYF
TGTGCCATCCTCAAAAGGGCAGGCCGCCTAGATACGCAGTATTTT
>TRBV6-1|TRBJ1-4|14|.|.
CASSDRGLNEKLFF
TGTGCCAGCAGTGACAGGGGATTAAATGAAAAACTGTTTTTT
>TRBV10-3|TRBJ2-7|12|.|.
CAISESNYEQYF
TGTGCCATCAGTGAGTCGAACTACGAGCAGTACTTC
>TRBV7-2|TRBJ1-4|13|.|.
CASRRQTGTELFF
TGTGCCAGCAGACGTCAAACAGGGACTGAGCTGTTTTTT
>TRBV4-3|TRBJ1-3|16|.|.
CASSQDVWSSGNTIYF
TGCGCCAGCAGCCAAGACGTCTGGAGCTCTGGAAACACCATATATTTT
>TRBV10-2|TRBJ1-1|14|.|.
CASSGRVGNTEAFF
TGCGCCAGCAGTGGGAGGGTGGGGAACACTGAAGCTTTCTTT
>TRBV12-2|TRBJ2-7|15|.|.
CASRLEEGAPYEQYF
TGTGCAAGTCGCTTAGAGGAGGGGGCCCCCTACGAGCAGTACTTC
>TRBV21-1|TRBJ1-6|15|.|.
CASSQRDIYNSPLHF
TGTGCCAGCAGCCAACGGGACATATATAATTCACCCCTCCACTTT
>TRBV28|TRBJ2-6|15|.|.
CASTSLYSGANVLTF
TGTGCCAGCACTTCCCTTTACTCTGGGGCCAACGTCCTGACTTTC
>TRBV28|TRBJ1-2|12|.|.
CASSFQGNGYTF
TGTGCCAGCAGTTTTCAGGGCAACGGCTACACCTTC
>TRBV5-1|TRBJ1-6|14|.|.
CASSTTVTNSPLHF
TGCGCCAGCAGCACGACAGTGACTAATTCACCCCTCCACTTT
>TRBV10-3|TRBJ2-1|17|.|.
CAISDQGWGVPYNEQFF
TGTGCCATCAGTGACCAGGGGTGGGGAGTGCCCTACAATGAGCAGTTCTTC
>TRBV19|TRBJ1-5|15|.|.
CASSRIWGTGDPQHF
TGTGCCAGTAGCCGCATTTGGGGGACGGGCGACCCCCAGCATTTT
>TRBV19|TRBJ1-6|14|.|.
CASSTLPPDSPLHF
TGTGCCAGTAGTACTCTTCCTCCGGATTCACCCCTCCACTTT
>TRBV11-2|TRBJ2-1|17|TRBD2|.
CASSLWAGGFSYNEQFF
TGTGCCAGCAGCTTATGGGCGGGAGGGTTCTCCTACAATGAGCAGTTCTTC
>TRBV7-2|TRBJ2-5|12|TRBD2|.
CASSYSGETQYF
TGTGCCAGCAGCTATAGCGGGGAGACCCAGTACTTC
>TRBV4-3|TRBJ2-7|17|TRBD2|.
CASSQDRKAGGSYEQYF
TGCGCCAGCAGCCAAGATCGAAAGGCGGGGGGGTCCTACGAGCAGTACTTC
>TRBV19|TRBJ2-1|15|TRBD2|.
CASSSRTSGSDEQFF
TGTGCCAGTAGTTCTCGGACTAGCGGGAGCGATGAGCAGTTCTTC
>TRBV9|TRBJ1-1|14|.|few
CASSVAPADTEAFF
TGTGCCAGCAGCGTAGCTCCTGCAGACACTGAAGCTTTCTTT
>TRBV7-9|TRBJ2-5|12|.|.
CASSIGGGTQYF
TGTGCCAGCAGCATCGGTGGGGGGACCCAGTACTTC
>TRBV2|TRBJ2-1|21|TRBD2|.
CASSEAGTGTSGGARYNEQFF
TGTGCCAGCAGTGAAGCGGGAACCGGGACTAGCGGGGGGGCGAGGTACAATGAGCAGTTCTTC
>TRBV7-8|TRBJ2-7|18|.|.
CASSYRPHTGFERYEQYF
TGTGCCAGCAGCTACAGACCACACACAGGCTTCGAGCGATACGAGCAGTACTTC